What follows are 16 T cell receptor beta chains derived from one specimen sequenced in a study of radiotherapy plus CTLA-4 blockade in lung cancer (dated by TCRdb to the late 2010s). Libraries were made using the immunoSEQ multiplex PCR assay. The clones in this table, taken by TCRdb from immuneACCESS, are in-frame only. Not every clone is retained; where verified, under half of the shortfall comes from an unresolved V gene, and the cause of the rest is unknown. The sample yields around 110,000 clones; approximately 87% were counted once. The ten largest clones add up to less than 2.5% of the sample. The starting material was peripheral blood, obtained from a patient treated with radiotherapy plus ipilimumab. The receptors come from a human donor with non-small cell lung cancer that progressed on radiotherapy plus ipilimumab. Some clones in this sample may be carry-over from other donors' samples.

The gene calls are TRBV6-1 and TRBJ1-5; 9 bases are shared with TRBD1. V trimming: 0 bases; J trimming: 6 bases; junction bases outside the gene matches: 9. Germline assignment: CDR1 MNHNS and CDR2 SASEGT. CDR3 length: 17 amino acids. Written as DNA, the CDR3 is TGTGCCAGCAGTGAAGCGGGGACAGGGATTCGCGGTCAGCCCCAGCATTTT. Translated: CASSEAGTGIRGQPQHF.

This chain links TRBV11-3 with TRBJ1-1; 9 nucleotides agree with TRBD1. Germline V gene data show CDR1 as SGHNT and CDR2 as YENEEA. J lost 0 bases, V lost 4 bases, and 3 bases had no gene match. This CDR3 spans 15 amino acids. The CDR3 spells CASSYGQGLNTEAFF. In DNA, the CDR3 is TGTGCCAGCAGCTACGGACAGGGGTTGAACACTGAAGCTTTCTTT. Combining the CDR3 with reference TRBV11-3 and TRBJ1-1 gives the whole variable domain EAGVVQSPRYKIIEKKQPVAFWCNPISGHNTLYWYLQNLGQGPELLIRYENEEAVDDSQLPKDRFSAERLKGVDSTLKIQPAELGDSAVYLCASSYGQGLNTEAFFGQGTRLTVV.

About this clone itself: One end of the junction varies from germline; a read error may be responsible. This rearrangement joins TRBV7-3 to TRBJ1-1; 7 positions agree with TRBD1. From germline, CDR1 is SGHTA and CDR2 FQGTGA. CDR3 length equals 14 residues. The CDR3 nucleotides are TGTGCCAGCAGCTTAAGCCTCACAGGGGATTCTCCTCTCTTT. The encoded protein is CASSLSLTGDSPLF.

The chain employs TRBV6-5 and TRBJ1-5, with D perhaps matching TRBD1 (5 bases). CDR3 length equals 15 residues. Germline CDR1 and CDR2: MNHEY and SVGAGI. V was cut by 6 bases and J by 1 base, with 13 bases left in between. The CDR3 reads CASSPTRTSNQPQHF. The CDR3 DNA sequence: TGTGCCAGCAGCCCTACAAGGACAAGCAATCAGCCCCAGCATTTT.

Written as DNA, the CDR3 is TGTGCCAGCAACATAATCCGCGGGACATCATACAATGAGCAGTTCTTC. It encodes CASNIIRGTSYNEQFF. The V call is TRBV5-6, the J call TRBJ2-1; D is perhaps TRBD1 or TRBD2 (6 bases each). Trimming cost V 6 bases and J 4 bases, with 20 bases left between them. CDR1 is SGHDT and CDR2 is YYEEEE in the germline V gene. The CDR3 extends over 16 amino acids.

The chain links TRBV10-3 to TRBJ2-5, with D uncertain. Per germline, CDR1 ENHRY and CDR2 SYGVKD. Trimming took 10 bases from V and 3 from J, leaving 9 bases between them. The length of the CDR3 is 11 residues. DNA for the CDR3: TGTGCCACCGGACGGGAAGAGACCCAGTACTTC. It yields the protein CATGREETQYF.

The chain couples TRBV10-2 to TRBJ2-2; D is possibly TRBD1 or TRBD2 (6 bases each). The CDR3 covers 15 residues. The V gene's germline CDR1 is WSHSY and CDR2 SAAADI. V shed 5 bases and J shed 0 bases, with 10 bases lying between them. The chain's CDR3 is CASSRGPSNTGELFF. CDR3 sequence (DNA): TGCGCCAGCAGTCGGGGGCCGTCGAACACCGGGGAGCTGTTTTTT.

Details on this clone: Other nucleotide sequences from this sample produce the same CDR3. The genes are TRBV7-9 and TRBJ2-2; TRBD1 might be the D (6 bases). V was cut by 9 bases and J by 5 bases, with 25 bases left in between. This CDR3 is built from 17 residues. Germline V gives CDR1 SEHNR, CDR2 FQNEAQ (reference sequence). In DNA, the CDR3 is TGTGCCAGTAGCAAAACAGCCTACAGGGCAAATACCGGGGAGCTGTTTTTT. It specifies CASSKTAYRANTGELFF.

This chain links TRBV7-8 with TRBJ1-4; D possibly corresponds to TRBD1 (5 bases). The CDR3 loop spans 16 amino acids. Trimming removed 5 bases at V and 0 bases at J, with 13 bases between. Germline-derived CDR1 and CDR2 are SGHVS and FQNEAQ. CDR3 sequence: CASSGDGVPTNEKLFF. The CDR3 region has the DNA TGTGCCAGCAGCGGGGACGGGGTCCCAACTAATGAAAAACTGTTTTTT.

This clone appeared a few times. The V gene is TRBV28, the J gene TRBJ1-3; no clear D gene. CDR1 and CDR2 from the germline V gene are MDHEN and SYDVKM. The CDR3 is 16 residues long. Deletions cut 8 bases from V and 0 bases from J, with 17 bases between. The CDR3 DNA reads TGTGCCAGCGGAGTTGGTGGGTCGAGCTCTGGAAACACCATATATTTT. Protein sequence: CASGVGGSSSGNTIYF.

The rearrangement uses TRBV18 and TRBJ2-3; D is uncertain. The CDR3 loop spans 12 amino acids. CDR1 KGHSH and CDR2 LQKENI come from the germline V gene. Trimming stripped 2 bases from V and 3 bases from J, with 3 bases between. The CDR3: CASSPRTDTQYF. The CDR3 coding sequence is TGTGCCAGCTCACCAAGGACAGATACGCAGTATTTT.

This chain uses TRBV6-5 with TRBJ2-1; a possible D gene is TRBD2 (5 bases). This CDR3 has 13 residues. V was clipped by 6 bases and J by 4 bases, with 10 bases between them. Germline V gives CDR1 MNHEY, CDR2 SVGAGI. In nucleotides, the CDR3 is TGTGCCAGCAGGGTCCCGGGGTACAATGAGCAGTTCTTC. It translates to CASRVPGYNEQFF.

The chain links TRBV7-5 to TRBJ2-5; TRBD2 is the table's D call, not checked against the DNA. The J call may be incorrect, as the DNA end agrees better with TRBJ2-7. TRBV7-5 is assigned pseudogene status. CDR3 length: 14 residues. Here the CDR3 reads CVRSKADYTYEQYF. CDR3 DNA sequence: TGTGTCAGAAGCAAAGCGGACTATACCTACGAGCAGTACTTC.

CDR3 sequence: CASSYGDRDYGYTF. CDR3 nucleotides: TGTGCCAGCAGTTACGGGGACAGGGACTATGGCTACACCTTC. V is TRBV6-6 and J is TRBJ1-2; 9 nucleotides agree with TRBD1. Germline V gives CDR1 MNHNY, CDR2 SVGAGI (reference sequence). The CDR3 totals 14 residues. V lost 2 bases, J lost 3 bases, and 1 base stayed unmatched.

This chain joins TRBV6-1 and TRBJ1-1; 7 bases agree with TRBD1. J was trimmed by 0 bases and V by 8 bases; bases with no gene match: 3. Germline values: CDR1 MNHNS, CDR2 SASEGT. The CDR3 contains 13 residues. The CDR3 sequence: CASGGQLNTEAFF. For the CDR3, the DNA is TGTGCCAGCGGGGGACAGTTGAACACTGAAGCTTTCTTT.

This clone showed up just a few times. CDR3 protein: CASSRGGGEETQYF. The DNA for the CDR3 is TGTGCCAGCAGCCGAGGAGGCGGTGAAGAGACCCAGTACTTC. J is TRBJ2-5 and V is TRBV7-3; possible D gene TRBD2, 5 bases. This CDR3 spans 14 amino acids. Trimming pared 5 bases from V and 3 bases from J, leaving 13 bases between. In germline, CDR1 is SGHTA, CDR2 FQGTGA.